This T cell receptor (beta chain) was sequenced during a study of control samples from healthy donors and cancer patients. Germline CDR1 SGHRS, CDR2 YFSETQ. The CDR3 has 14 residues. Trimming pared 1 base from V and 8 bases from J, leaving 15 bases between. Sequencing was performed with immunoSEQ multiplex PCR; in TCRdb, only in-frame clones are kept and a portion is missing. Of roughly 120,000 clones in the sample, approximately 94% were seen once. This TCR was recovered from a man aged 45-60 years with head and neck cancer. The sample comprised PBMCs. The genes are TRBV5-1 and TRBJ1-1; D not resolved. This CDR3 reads CASSLMGMTDEAFF. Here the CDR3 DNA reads TGCGCCAGCAGCTTGATGGGAATGACGGACGAAGCTTTCTTT.